The 9 T cell receptor beta chains reported below all come from one sample, sequenced in a study of PD-1 blockade in classical Hodgkin lymphoma. Sequencing used immunoSEQ multiplex PCR; TCRdb keeps in-frame clones, though not all of them. The table has 24,000 or so clones, 60% to 85% seen once. After autologous stem cell transplantation all patients relapsed, and prior brentuximab vedotin exposure differed between cohorts. This material consisted of peripheral blood mononuclear cells (PBMCs), taken before the second cycle of nivolumab. The origin of the receptors is a human donor with classical Hodgkin lymphoma.

This clone has only one observation. The CDR3 nucleotides read TGTGCCAGCAGCCAAGAGATGGGAAGGAAGACCCAGTACTTC. Translating gives CASSQEMGRKTQYF. V usage is TRBV4-2 and J usage is TRBJ2-5, with no clear D. There are 14 residues in the CDR3. Trimming cost V 0 bases and J 6 bases, with 11 bases left between them. Germline loops: CDR1 LGHNA, CDR2 YNFKEQ.

This clone is a singleton in its sample. V usage is TRBV5-1 and J usage is TRBJ2-1, with 9 bases identical to TRBD2. J was trimmed by 1 base and V by 0 bases; bases with no gene match: 11. Germline CDR1 reads SGHRS; CDR2 reads YFSETQ. CDR3 size: 19 residues. Here the CDR3 reads CASSLAPSGRTRSYNEQFF. The CDR3 region has the DNA TGCGCCAGCAGCTTGGCACCCAGCGGGAGGACCCGATCCTACAATGAGCAGTTCTTC.

In this sample, this clone turned up once. The genes are TRBV2 and TRBJ2-1; D may be TRBD1 or TRBD2 (6 bases each). V lost 2 bases and J lost 3, with 17 bases in between. Germline V gives CDR1 SNHLY, CDR2 FYNNEI. This CDR3 has 17 residues. The CDR3 sequence: CASSERGAGGNYNEQFF. DNA of the CDR3: TGTGCCAGCAGTGAAAGGGGGGCTGGCGGGAACTACAATGAGCAGTTCTTC. Full variable domain (outside the CDR3, taken from reference TRBV2 and TRBJ2-1): EPEVTQTPSHQVTQMGQEVILRCVPISNHLYFYWYRQILGQKVEFLVSFYNNEISEKSEIFDDQFSVERPDGSNFTLKIRSTKLEDSAMYFCASSERGAGGNYNEQFFGPGTRLTVL.

CDR3 sequence: CASSLSAGAYEQYF. CDR3 sequence (DNA): TGTGCCAGCAGCTTGTCTGCGGGAGCCTACGAGCAGTACTTC. The V call is TRBV5-8, the J call TRBJ2-7; 7 bases fit TRBD2. Germline V CDR1 and CDR2: SGHTS, YDEGEE. After removal of 1 base from V and 2 bases from J, the junction contained 3 bases not matched to a gene. The CDR3 is made up of 14 amino acids.

This chain joins TRBV5-6 and TRBJ2-1; 11 nucleotides agree with TRBD2. Losses at the gene ends were 5 bases for V and 12 bases for J; bases not matched to a gene: 22. In germline, CDR1 is SGHDT, CDR2 YYEEEE. The CDR3 is 18 amino acids. The CDR3 sequence is CASSKKPGTSGANPVQFF. The CDR3 DNA follows: TGTGCCAGCAGTAAAAAACCCGGGACTAGCGGAGCGAACCCCGTGCAGTTCTTC.

The rearrangement uses TRBV30 and TRBJ2-5; 7 positions match TRBD2. Germline V CDR1 and CDR2: GTSNPN, SVGIG (reference sequence). J gave up 7 bases and V 3 bases, and 14 bases lay outside the gene matches. This CDR3 has 15 amino acids. CDR3: CAWSGGTAGSGTQYF. CDR3 nucleotides: TGTGCCTGGAGCGGGGGGACGGCAGGTTCAGGGACCCAGTACTTC.

The chain uses TRBV6-1 and TRBJ1-3, with TRBD1 matching 8 bases. The germline V gene has CDR1 MNHNS and CDR2 SASEGT. CDR3 length: 14 amino acids. Trimming cost V 3 bases and J 2 bases; bases outside gene matches: 0. In DNA, the CDR3 is TGTGCCAGCAGTGAGACAGGGGCTGGAAACACCATATATTTT. Its translation: CASSETGAGNTIYF.

Here the CDR3 DNA reads TGTGCCAGTAGTATAGGGGGAAGCAATCAGCCCCAGCATTTT. Encoded protein: CASSIGGSNQPQHF. This chain links TRBV19 with TRBJ1-5, with no clear D. From germline, CDR1 is LNHDA and CDR2 SQIVND (reference sequence). V was cut by 1 base and J by 1 base, with 5 bases left in between. The CDR3 sequence is 14 residues long.

This clone has more than one count but fewer than ten. The V gene is TRBV6-5, the J gene TRBJ2-7; 10 bases are shared with TRBD1. The CDR3 has 14 amino acids. The V segment lost 6 bases and the J segment 2 bases; nucleotides outside the gene matches: 4. Germline values: CDR1 MNHEY, CDR2 SVGAGI. The CDR3 bases are TGTGCCAGCAGAAGGACAGGGGGGGCCTACGAGCAGTACTTC. Translation gives CASRRTGGAYEQYF.